A few counts support the clone carrying this T cell receptor beta chain. In the original processing: Reference gene primer amplification yielded estimated nucleated cell counts. TCRdb keeps only in-frame clones here, not all; method: immunoSEQ multiplex PCR. V and J calls plus clone size are reproduced from that table; the DNA served to infer D and trimming. The table shows 85,000 to 100,000 clones, with 60% to 85% occurring only once. The sample comes from a study of blood T cell repertoires in COVID-19. Study-wide background: Researchers got acute and convalescent COVID-19 samples from the United States, Italy and Spain.

Looked up from germline, CDR1 is SGHDT and CDR2 is YYEEEE. Trimming shortened V by 0 bases and J by 8 bases, and 8 bases separated the two germline ends. This CDR3 is 13 amino acids long. The rearrangement joins TRBV5-6 to TRBJ2-2; D is possibly TRBD1 (6 bases). Sequencing used peripheral blood. This clonotype was sampled from a man aged 45-65 years who had recovered from COVID-19. CDR3 DNA: TGTGCCAGCAGCTTGGTTGGGACAGGGGAGCTGTTTTTT. Translating gives CASSLVGTGELFF.